This T cell receptor (beta chain) was retrieved from a study of blood T cells in healthy people across ages. A remark on this clonotype: Its target is unknown.

Study-wide points: Age brought a roughly linear fall in TCR beta diversity measured per million T cells. A greater number of naive CD4+ cells and higher diversity distinguished long-lived donors from aged donors.

Combining a sample-barcoded 5' primer with a J-beta primer mix, a second PCR ran for roughly 6 to 12 cycles. No fewer than 3 million CDR3-containing paired-end reads came from each sample. Via MiXCR, TCRdb re-called the 5' RACE reads, giving one row per CDR3 protein. The sample holds 1,500,000 or so distinct CDR3 sequences; roughly 64% are singletons and the top ten take 6.7%. The length of the CDR3 is 15 residues. CDR1 is SGHTA, CDR2 FQGNSA, per germline. Each sample used at least 6 million PBMCs. The source of this sequence is a man in his late teens or twenties in good health. V gene TRBV7-2 combines with J gene TRBJ2-4, with TRBD2 matching 7 bases. The J call may be mistaken, given a closer DNA end match to TRBJ2-7. The sequencing input was blood. The CDR3 is CASSRTSDPPYEQYF. The CDR3 bases are TGTGCCAGCAGCCGAACTAGCGACCCCCCCTACGAGCAGTACTTC.